The clone carrying this T cell receptor beta chain was counted a single time. The CDR3 runs 13 residues. Germline V lookup: CDR1 ENHRY, CDR2 SYGVKD. Trimming took 8 bases from V and 0 from J; bases not matched to a gene: 4. Produced via immunoSEQ multiplex PCR; TCRdb's table is partial and in-frame only. The table lists some 96,000 clones, about 90% of them singletons, with 18% in the top ten. These data come from a study of control samples from healthy donors and cancer patients. This receptor was identified in a woman aged 50 to 60 in good health. This sequence joins TRBV10-3 and TRBJ2-7, with TRBD1 matching 7 bases. Specimen: blood. CDR3: CAIRDSHSYEQYV. The CDR3 DNA sequence: TGTGCCATCCGGGACAGCCACTCCTACGAGCAGTACGTC.